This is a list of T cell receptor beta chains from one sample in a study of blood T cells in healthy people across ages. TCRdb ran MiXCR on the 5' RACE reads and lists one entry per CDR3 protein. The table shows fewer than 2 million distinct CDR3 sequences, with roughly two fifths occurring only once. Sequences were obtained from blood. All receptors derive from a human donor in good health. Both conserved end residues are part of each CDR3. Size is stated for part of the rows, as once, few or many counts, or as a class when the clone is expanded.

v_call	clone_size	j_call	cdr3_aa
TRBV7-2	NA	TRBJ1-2	CASSLERVLSGYTF
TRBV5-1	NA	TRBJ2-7	CASNQDGSYEQYF
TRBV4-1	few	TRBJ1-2	CASSPKAGGGSSGYTF
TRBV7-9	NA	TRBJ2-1	CASSLALGAPNEQFF
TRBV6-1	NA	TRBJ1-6	CASSEGWTGGSPLHF
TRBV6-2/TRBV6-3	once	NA	CASTQGRLNYEQYF
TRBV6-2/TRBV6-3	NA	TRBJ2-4	CASSTRARNEQYF
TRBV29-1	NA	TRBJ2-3	CSVRGSGLEGTDTQYF
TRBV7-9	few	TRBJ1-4	CASSLSGPTNEKLFF
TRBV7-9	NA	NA	CASSLEGGAEQYF
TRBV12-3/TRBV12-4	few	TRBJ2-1	CASSPPGGSYHEQFF
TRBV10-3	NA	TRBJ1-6	CAISDRTVQNSPLHF
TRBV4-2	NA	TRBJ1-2	CASSQELEGGYTF
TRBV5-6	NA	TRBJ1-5	CASSSMGRGEPQHF